One sample yielded the 10 T cell receptor beta chains listed below, sequenced in a study of T cell responses to AZD1222 COVID-19 vaccine. Assay used: immunoSEQ multiplex PCR; TCRdb lists only in-frame clones, some missing. The profile shows around 150,000 clones, approximately 88% of them singletons. The sample was peripheral blood, taken on day 0 of AZD1222 vaccination. These receptors were taken from an adult in good health.

The chain has TRBV5-5 and TRBJ2-7; 7 nucleotides agree with TRBD2. The germline V gene has CDR1 SGHKS and CDR2 YYEKEE (reference sequence). This CDR3 has 14 residues. With V trimmed by 4 bases and J by 3 bases, 7 bases remained unmatched. As DNA, the CDR3 is TGTGCCAGCAGCGAGGCGGGGGTGCGCTACGAGCAGTACTTC. Translated: CASSEAGVRYEQYF. Full variable domain (rest looked up from reference TRBV5-5 and TRBJ2-7): DAGVTQSPTHLIKTRGQQVTLRCSPISGHKSVSWYQQVLGQGPQFIFQYYEKEERGRGNFPDRFSARQFPNYSSELNVNALLLGDSALYLCASSEAGVRYEQYFGPGTRLTVT.

A word on this clone: Possible read error: a much larger clone is one base away. CDR3 sequence: CASSRTGNTEAFF. As DNA, the CDR3 is TGTGCCAGCAGCCGGACTGGGAACACTGAAGCTTTCTTT. The rearrangement links TRBV14 to TRBJ1-1; D is unresolved. Trimming shortened V by 4 bases and J by 1 base, and 7 bases separated the two germline ends. CDR1 and CDR2 from the germline V gene are SGHDN and FVKESK. The CDR3 length is 13 residues.

CDR3: CASSQAVPQRSRGWEKLFF. The CDR3 nucleotides read TGCGCCAGCAGCCAAGCGGTTCCCCAAAGGAGCAGGGGCTGGGAAAAACTGTTTTTT. The gene calls are TRBV4-1 and TRBJ1-4; tentative D call: TRBD1 (6 bases). V was clipped by 1 base and J by 8 bases, with 26 bases between them. From germline, CDR1 is MGHRA and CDR2 YSYEKL. The CDR3 extends over 19 amino acids.

The chain employs TRBV7-3 and TRBJ1-6, with D possibly matching TRBD1 (6 bases). Germline V gives CDR1 SGHTA, CDR2 FQGTGA. Between the trimmed V and J ends, which lost 5 bases and 5 bases, there was a span of 10 bases. The CDR3 consists of 14 residues. Here the CDR3 DNA reads TGTGCCAGCAGCCGCAGGGGTAATAATTCACCCCTCCACTTT. Translating gives CASSRRGNNSPLHF.

V is TRBV29-1 and J is TRBJ2-1; D not certain. The CDR3 has 14 residues. Germline V CDR1 and CDR2: SQVTM, ANQGSEA. Trimming removed 2 bases at V and 4 bases at J, with 12 bases between. DNA of the CDR3: TGCAGCGTTGAATCCCCCCACGCGTACAATGAGCAGTTCTTC. Encoded protein: CSVESPHAYNEQFF.

This chain connects TRBV2 to TRBJ1-4, with D tentatively TRBD1 (6 bases). CDR3 length equals 17 residues. Germline V gene lookup returns CDR1 SNHLY and CDR2 FYNNEI. Trimming left V 6 bases short and J 0 bases short, with 17 bases between. The CDR3 DNA reads TGTGCCAGCAGACCTACCCCTGAGGGGGCAACTAATGAAAAACTGTTTTTT. This sequence encodes CASRPTPEGATNEKLFF.

CDR3 residues: CASRTEGRGTEAFF. The CDR3 nucleotides read TGTGCCAGCAGGACCGAAGGGAGGGGGACTGAAGCTTTCTTT. The chain combines TRBV6-5 with TRBJ1-1; D is perhaps TRBD1 (6 bases). The CDR3 covers 14 residues. Germline-derived CDR1 and CDR2 are MNHEY and SVGAGI. V dropped 6 bases and J dropped 5 bases, with 16 bases sitting between them.

The chain has TRBV7-9 and TRBJ2-7, with D tentatively TRBD1 (5 bases). This CDR3 spans 17 amino acids. V lost 1 base and J lost 0, with 16 bases in between. The V gene's germline CDR1 is SEHNR and CDR2 FQNEAQ (reference sequence). The CDR3 sequence is CASSLGQLSFTSYEQYF. Here the CDR3 DNA reads TGTGCCAGCAGCTTAGGACAGCTCTCGTTTACCTCCTACGAGCAGTACTTC.

The chain uses TRBV5-1 and TRBJ1-1; D might be TRBD1 (6 bases). The CDR3 is 15 residues long. Germline loops: CDR1 SGHRS, CDR2 YFSETQ. V shed 4 bases and J shed 1 base, with 14 bases lying between them. The CDR3 DNA reads as TGCGCCAGCAGCCCACGGGACACGGGGAACACTGAAGCTTTCTTT. Its protein product is CASSPRDTGNTEAFF. The variable domain in full, with the rest retrieved from reference TRBV5-1 and TRBJ1-1, is KAGVTQTPRYLIKTRGQQVTLSCSPISGHRSVSWYQQTPGQGLQFLFEYFSETQRNKGNFPGRFSGRQFSNSRSEMNVSTLELGDSALYLCASSPRDTGNTEAFFGQGTRLTVV.

The chain uses TRBV5-1 and TRBJ2-7; D perhaps matches TRBD1 (6 bases). This CDR3 spans 14 amino acids. Germline V CDR1 and CDR2: SGHRS, YFSETQ. The V gene lost 6 bases and the J gene lost 4 bases, with 17 bases spanning the gap. CDR3 in amino acids: CASKSETGSYEQYF. The CDR3 nucleotides are TGCGCCAGCAAAAGCGAGACAGGATCTTACGAGCAGTACTTC.